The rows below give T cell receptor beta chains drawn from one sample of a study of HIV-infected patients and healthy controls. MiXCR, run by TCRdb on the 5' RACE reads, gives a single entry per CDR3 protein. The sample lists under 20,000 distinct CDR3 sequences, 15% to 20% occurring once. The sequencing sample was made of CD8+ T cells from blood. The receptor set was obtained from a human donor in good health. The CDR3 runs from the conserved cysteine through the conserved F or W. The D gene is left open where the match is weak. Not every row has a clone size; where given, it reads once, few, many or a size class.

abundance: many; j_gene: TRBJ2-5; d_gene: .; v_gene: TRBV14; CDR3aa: CASSQKNGARLDQSQETQYF; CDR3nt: TGTGCCAGCAGCCAGAAGAACGGGGCCCGACTAGACCAATCTCAAGAGACCCAGTACTTC
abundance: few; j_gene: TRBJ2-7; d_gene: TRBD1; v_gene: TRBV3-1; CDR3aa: CASSHTGGFDEQYF; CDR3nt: TGTGCCAGCAGCCACACAGGGGGGTTCGACGAGCAGTACTTC
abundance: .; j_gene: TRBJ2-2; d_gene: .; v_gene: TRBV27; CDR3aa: CASTSDPGPEAGELFF; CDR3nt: TGTGCCAGCACTTCGGATCCCGGGCCAGAGGCCGGGGAGCTGTTTTTT
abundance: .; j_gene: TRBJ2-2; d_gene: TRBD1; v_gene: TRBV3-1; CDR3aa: CASSQGGTEVYTGELFF; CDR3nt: TGTGCCAGCAGCCAAGGAGGGACAGAAGTATACACCGGGGAGCTGTTTTTT
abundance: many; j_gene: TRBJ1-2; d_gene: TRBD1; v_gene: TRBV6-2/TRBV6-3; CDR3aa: CASSFFGTADGYTF; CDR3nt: TGTGCCAGCAGTTTCTTTGGGACAGCAGATGGCTACACCTTC
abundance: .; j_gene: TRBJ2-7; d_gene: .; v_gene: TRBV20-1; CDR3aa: CSARDRIAPTYEQYF; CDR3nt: TGCAGTGCTAGAGATCGGATTGCTCCAACCTACGAGCAGTACTTC
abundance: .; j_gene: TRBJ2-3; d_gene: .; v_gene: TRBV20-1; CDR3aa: CSARVADLHTDTQYF; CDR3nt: TGCAGTGCTAGAGTGGCGGATTTGCACACAGATACGCAGTATTTT
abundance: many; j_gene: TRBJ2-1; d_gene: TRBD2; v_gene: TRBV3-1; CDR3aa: CASSPGLHEQFF; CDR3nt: TGTGCCAGCAGCCCGGGACTACATGAGCAGTTCTTC
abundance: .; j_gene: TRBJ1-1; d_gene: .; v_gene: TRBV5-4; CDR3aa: CASSLGAQNTEAFF; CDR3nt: TGTGCCAGCAGCTTAGGGGCACAGAACACTGAAGCTTTCTTT
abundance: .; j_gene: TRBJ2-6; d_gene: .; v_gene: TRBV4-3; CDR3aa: CASSPSSFGANVLTF; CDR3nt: TGCGCCAGCAGCCCGTCCTCATTCGGGGCCAACGTCCTGACTTTC
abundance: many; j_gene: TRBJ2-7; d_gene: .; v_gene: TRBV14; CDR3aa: CASSQRALPSYEQYF; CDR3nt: TGTGCCAGCAGCCAACGGGCGTTACCCAGCTACGAGCAGTACTTC
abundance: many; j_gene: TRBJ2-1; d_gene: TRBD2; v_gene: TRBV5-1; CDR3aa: CASSPPGLADYNEQFF; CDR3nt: TGCGCCAGCAGCCCACCGGGACTAGCGGATTACAATGAGCAGTTCTTC
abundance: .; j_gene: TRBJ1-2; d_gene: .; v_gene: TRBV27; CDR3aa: CASSPGGGAIANYGYTF; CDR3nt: TGTGCCAGCAGTCCCGGGGGGGGGGCGATAGCTAACTATGGCTACACCTTC
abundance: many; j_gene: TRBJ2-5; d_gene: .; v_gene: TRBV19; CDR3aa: CASSINYNYGETQYF; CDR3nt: TGTGCCAGTAGTATAAACTACAACTATGGAGAGACCCAGTACTTC
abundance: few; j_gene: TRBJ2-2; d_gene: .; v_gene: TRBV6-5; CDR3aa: CASSKLNTGELFF; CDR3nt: TGTGCCAGCAGTAAACTAAACACCGGGGAGCTGTTTTTT
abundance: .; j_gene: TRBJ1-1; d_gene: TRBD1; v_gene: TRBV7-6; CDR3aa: CASSYAPRGAEAFF; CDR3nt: TGTGCCAGCAGTTACGCCCCCAGGGGGGCTGAAGCTTTCTTT
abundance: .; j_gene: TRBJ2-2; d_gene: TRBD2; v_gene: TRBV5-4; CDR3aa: CASSLGLAGNTGELFF; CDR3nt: TGTGCCAGCAGCTTGGGGCTAGCGGGGAACACCGGGGAGCTGTTTTTT
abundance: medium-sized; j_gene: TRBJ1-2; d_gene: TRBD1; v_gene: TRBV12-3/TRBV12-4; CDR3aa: CASSSGTGAVYGYTF; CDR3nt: TGTGCCAGCAGTTCCGGGACAGGAGCAGTCTATGGCTACACCTTC
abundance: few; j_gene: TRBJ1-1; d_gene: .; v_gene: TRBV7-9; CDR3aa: CASSLARTGKNTEAFF; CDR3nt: TGTGCCAGCAGCTTAGCGCGAACGGGAAAGAACACTGAAGCTTTCTTT